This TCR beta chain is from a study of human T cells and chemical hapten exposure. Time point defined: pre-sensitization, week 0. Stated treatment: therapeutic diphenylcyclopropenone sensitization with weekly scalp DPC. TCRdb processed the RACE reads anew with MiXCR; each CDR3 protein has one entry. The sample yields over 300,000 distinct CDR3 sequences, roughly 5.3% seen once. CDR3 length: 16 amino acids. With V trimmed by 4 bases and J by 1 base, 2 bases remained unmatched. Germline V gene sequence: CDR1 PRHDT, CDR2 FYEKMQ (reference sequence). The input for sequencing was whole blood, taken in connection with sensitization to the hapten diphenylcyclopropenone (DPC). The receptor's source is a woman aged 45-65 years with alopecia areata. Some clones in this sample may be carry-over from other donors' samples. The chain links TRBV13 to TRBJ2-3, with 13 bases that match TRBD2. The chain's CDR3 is CASSSGTSGGTDTQYF. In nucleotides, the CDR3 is TGTGCCAGCAGCTCCGGGACTAGCGGGGGCACAGATACGCAGTATTTT.